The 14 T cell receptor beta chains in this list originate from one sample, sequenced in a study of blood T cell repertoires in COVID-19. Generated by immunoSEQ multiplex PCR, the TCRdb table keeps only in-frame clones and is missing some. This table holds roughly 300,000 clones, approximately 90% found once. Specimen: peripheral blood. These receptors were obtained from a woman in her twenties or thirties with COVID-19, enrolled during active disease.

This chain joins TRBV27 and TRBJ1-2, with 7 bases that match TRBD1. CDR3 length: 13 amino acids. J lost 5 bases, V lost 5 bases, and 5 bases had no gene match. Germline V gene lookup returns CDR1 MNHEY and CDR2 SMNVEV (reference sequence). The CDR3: CASSGTAMYGYTF. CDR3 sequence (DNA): TGTGCCAGCAGTGGGACAGCCATGTATGGCTACACCTTC.

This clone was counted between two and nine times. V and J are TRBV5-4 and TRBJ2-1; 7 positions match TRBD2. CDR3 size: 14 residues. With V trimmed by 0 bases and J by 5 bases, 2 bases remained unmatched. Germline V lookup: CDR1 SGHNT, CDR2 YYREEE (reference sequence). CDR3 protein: CASSLASGDNEQFF. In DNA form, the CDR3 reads TGTGCCAGCAGCTTGGCTAGCGGCGACAATGAGCAGTTCTTC.

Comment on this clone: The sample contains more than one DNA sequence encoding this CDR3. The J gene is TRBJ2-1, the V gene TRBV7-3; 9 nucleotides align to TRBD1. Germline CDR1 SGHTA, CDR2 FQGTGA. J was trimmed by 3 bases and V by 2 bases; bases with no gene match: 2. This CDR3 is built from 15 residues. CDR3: CASSLDRGSYNEQFF. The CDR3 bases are TGTGCCAGCAGCTTAGACAGGGGGAGCTACAATGAGCAGTTCTTC.

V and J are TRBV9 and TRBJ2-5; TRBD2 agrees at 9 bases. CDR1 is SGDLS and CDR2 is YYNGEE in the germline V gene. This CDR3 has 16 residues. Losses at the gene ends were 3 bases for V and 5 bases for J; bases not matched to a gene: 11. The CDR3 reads CASSARLTSGGETQYF. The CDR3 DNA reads TGTGCCAGCAGCGCCCGGCTGACTAGCGGAGGGGAGACCCAGTACTTC.

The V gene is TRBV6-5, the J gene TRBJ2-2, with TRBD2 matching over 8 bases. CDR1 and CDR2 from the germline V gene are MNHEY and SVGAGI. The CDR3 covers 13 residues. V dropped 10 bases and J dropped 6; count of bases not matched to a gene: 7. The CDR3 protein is CATGAGVSGELFF. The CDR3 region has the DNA TGTGCCACCGGAGCGGGAGTGTCCGGGGAGCTGTTTTTT.

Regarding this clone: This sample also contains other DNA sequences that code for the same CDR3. DNA for the CDR3: TGTGCCAGCAGCCCGGGGGACTTTTACAATGAGCAGTTCTTC. It encodes CASSPGDFYNEQFF. The rearrangement joins TRBV11-3 to TRBJ2-1, with D possibly being TRBD2 (6 bases). Germline assignment: CDR1 SGHNT and CDR2 YENEEA. This CDR3 region has 14 residues. V gave up 5 bases and J gave up 4 bases, with 12 bases separating them.

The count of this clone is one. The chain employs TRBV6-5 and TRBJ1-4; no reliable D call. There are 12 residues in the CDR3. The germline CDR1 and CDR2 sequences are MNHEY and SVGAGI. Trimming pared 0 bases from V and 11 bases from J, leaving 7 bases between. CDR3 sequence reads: CASSYSNGKLFF. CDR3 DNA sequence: TGTGCCAGCAGTTACTCGAACGGGAAACTGTTTTTT.

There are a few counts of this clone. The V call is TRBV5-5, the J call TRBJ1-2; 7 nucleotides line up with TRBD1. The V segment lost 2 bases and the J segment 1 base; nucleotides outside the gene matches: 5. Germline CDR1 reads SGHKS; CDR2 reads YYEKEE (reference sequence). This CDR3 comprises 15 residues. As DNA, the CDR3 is TGTGCCAGCAGCTTTACAGGGGCTCGTAACTATGGCTACACCTTC. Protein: CASSFTGARNYGYTF. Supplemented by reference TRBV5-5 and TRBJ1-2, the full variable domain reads DAGVTQSPTHLIKTRGQQVTLRCSPISGHKSVSWYQQVLGQGPQFIFQYYEKEERGRGNFPDRFSARQFPNYSSELNVNALLLGDSALYLCASSFTGARNYGYTFGSGTRLTVV.

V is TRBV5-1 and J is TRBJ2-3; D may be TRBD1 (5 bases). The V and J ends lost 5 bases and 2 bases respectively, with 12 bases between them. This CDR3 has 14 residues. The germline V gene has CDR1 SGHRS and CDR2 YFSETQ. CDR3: CASRQGPFTDTQYF. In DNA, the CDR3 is TGCGCCAGCAGGCAGGGCCCCTTCACAGATACGCAGTATTTT.

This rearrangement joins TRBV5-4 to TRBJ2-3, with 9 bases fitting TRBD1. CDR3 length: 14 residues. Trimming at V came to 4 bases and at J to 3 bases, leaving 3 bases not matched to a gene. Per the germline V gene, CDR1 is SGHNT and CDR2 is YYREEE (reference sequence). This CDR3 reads CASSRDRGTDTQYF. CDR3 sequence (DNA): TGTGCCAGCAGCCGAGACAGGGGGACAGATACGCAGTATTTT.

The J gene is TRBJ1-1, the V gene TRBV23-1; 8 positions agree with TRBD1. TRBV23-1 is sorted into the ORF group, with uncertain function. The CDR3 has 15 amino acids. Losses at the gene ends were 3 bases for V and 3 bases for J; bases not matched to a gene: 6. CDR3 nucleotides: TGCGCCAGCAGTCATAGACAGGGGACGTACACTGAAGCTTTCTTT. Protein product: CASSHRQGTYTEAFF.

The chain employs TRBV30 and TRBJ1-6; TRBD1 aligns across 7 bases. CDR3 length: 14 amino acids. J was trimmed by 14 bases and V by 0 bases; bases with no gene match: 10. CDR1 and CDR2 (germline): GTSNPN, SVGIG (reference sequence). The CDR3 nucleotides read TGTGCCTGGAGTGTTGGGCAGGGGGTTACGGCCCTCCACTTT. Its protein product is CAWSVGQGVTALHF.

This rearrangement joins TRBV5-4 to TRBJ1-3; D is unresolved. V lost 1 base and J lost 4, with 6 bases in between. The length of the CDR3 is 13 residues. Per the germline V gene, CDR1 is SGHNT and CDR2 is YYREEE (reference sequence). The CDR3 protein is CASSLWAGNTIYF. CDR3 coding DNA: TGTGCCAGCAGCTTGTGGGCCGGAAACACCATATATTTT.

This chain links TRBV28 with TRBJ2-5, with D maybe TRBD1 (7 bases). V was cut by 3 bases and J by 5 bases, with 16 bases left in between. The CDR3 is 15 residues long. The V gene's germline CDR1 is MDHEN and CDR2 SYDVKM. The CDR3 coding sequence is TGTGCCAGCAGTTTGGGGCCCAGGGGGAGGGAGACCCAGTACTTC. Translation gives CASSLGPRGRETQYF.